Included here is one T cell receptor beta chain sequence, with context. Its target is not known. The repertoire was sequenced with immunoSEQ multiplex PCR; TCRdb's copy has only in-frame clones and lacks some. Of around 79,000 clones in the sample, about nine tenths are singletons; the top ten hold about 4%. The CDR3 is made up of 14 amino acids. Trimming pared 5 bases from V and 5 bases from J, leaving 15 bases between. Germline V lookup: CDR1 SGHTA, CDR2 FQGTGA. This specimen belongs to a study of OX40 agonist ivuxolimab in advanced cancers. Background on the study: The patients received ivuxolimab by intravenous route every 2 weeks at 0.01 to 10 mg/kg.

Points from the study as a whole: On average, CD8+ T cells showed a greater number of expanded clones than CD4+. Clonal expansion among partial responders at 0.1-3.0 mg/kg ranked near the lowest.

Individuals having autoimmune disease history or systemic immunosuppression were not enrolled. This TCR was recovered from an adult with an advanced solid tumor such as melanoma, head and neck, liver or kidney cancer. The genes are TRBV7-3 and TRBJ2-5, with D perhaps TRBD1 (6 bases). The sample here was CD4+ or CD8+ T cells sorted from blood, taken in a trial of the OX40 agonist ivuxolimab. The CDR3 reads CASSLGAWGETQYF. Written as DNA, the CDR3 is TGTGCCAGCAGCCTGGGGGCCTGGGGGGAGACCCAGTACTTC.